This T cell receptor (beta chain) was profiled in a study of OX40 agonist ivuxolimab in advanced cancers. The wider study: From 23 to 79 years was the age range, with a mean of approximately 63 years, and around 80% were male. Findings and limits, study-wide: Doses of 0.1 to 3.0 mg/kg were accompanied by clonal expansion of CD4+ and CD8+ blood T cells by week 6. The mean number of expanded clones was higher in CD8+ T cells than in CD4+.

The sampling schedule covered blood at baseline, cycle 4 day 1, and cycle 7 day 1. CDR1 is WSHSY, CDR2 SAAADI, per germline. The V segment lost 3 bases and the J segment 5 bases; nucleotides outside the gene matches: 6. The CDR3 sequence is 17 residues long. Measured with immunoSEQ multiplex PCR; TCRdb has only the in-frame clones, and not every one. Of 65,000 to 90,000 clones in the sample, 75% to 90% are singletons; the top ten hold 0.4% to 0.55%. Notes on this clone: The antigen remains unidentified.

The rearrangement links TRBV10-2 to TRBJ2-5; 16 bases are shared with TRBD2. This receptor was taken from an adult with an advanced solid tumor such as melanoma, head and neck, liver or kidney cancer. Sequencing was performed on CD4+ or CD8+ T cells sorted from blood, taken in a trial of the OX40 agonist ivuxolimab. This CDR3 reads CASSDFPGLAGGETQYF. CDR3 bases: TGCGCCAGCAGTGACTTTCCGGGACTAGCGGGAGGGGAGACCCAGTACTTC.